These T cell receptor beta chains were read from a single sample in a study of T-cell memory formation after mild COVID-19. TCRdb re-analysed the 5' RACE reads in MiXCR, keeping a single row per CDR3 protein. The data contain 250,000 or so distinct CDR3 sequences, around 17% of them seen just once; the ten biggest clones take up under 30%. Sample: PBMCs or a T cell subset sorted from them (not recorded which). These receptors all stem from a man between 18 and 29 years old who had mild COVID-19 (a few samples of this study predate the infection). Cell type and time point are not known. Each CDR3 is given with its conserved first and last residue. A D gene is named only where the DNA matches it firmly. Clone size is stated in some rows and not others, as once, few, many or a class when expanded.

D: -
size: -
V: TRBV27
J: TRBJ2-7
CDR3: CASSGLRGLASYEQYF
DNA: TGTGCCAGCAGTGGGCTCAGGGGACTGGCCTCCTACGAGCAGTACTTC

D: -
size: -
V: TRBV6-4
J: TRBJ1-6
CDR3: CASSTGLRSSPLHF
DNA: TGTGCCAGCTCCACCGGACTTCGGAGTTCACCCCTCCACTTT

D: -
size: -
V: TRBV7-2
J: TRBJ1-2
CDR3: CASASPGLRGAYGYTF
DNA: TGTGCCAGCGCATCCCCCGGGTTGCGGGGGGCCTATGGCTACACCTTC

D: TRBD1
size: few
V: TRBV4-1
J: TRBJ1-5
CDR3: CASSQDPTGGDSNQPQHF
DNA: TGCGCCAGCAGCCAAGATCCGACAGGGGGAGATAGCAATCAGCCCCAGCATTTT

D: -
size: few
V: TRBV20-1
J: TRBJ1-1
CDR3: CSALTPNTEAFF
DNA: TGCAGTGCCTTGACACCGAACACTGAAGCTTTCTTT

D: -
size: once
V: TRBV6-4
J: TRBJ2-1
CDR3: CASSEFGDNEQFF
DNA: TGTGCCAGCAGTGAATTCGGGGACAATGAGCAGTTCTTC

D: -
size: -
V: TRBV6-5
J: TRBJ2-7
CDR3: CASSYVAGNEQYF
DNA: TGTGCCAGCAGTTACGTAGCAGGGAACGAGCAGTACTTC

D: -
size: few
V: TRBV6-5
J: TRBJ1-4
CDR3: CASSFRGREKLFF
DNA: TGTGCCAGCAGTTTCCGAGGTCGGGAAAAACTGTTTTTT

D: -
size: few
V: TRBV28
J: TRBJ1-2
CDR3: CASRSRTGGGLYGYTF
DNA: TGTGCCAGCAGATCAAGGACTGGGGGAGGGCTCTATGGCTACACCTTC

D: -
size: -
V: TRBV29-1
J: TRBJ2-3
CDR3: CSVERTIIDTQYF
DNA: TGCAGCGTTGAACGCACTATCATAGATACGCAGTATTTT